A selection of T cell receptor beta chains follows, all from one sample in a study of beta chain features in type 1 diabetes. Method: immunoSEQ multiplex PCR; TCRdb's copy keeps in-frame clones and lacks some. The sample yields 900,000 or so clones, about a sixth seen once. The sample taken for sequencing was naive CD4+ T cells from blood. These receptors all stem from a woman aged 18-35 years in good health. CDR3s include the opening cysteine and the closing phenylalanine or tryptophan. A D gene is named only where the DNA matches it firmly. Clone size is shown for a subset of rows, as once, few, many or a class of expanded clone.

CDR3 length	D gene	clone size	V gene	J gene	CDR3 protein	CDR3 DNA
13	.	.	TRBV9	TRBJ1-1	CASSVWQNTEAFF	TGTGCCAGCAGCGTTTGGCAGAACACTGAAGCTTTCTTT
16	TRBD2	.	TRBV7-9	TRBJ2-1	CASSLRASGPYNEQFF	TGTGCCAGCAGCTTACGGGCTAGCGGGCCTTACAATGAGCAGTTCTTC
18	TRBD1	few	TRBV7-8	TRBJ2-1	CASSLTWGRQGARYEQFF	TGTGCCAGCAGCTTAACTTGGGGCAGACAGGGGGCTCGGTATGAGCAGTTCTTC
16	.	.	TRBV7-9	TRBJ1-4	CASSPPGGAVREKLFF	TGTGCCAGCAGCCCCCCGGGGGGGGCAGTTCGTGAAAAACTGTTTTTT
17	TRBD2	few	TRBV28	TRBJ2-7	CASSLPLTSGSSYEQYF	TGTGCCAGCAGTTTACCCTTGACTAGCGGGAGCTCCTACGAGCAGTACTTC
16	.	few	TRBV5-1	TRBJ1-5	CASSLGPGGSNQPQHF	TGCGCCAGCAGCCTGGGGCCGGGGGGTAGCAATCAGCCCCAGCATTTT
15	TRBD1	few	TRBV15	TRBJ2-7	CATSRGTGATYEQYF	TGTGCCACCAGCAGAGGGACAGGGGCTACCTACGAGCAGTACTTC
13	.	.	TRBV18	TRBJ2-7	CASSFAETYEQYF	TGTGCCAGCTCATTTGCTGAAACCTACGAGCAGTACTTC
12	.	.	TRBV10-3	TRBJ2-7	CAIKGAGVEQYF	TGTGCCATCAAGGGGGCGGGGGTCGAGCAGTACTTC
15	.	few	TRBV6-1	TRBJ2-7	CASSERTKPPYEQYF	TGTGCCAGCAGTGAAAGGACCAAGCCCCCCTACGAGCAGTACTTC
17	.	few	TRBV5-4	TRBJ2-3	CASRLTTGFPSTDTQYF	TGTGCCAGCAGATTAACCACAGGGTTCCCTAGCACAGATACGCAGTATTTT
16	TRBD1	few	TRBV5-4	TRBJ1-2	CASSPGRQGHSYGYTF	TGTGCCAGCAGCCCCGGGAGACAGGGACATAGCTATGGCTACACCTTC
12	.	.	TRBV11-2	TRBJ2-2	CASSLSAGELFF	TGTGCCAGCAGCTTGTCGGCCGGGGAGCTGTTTTTT
14	.	.	TRBV6-6	TRBJ2-7	CASKERASSYEQYF	TGTGCCAGCAAAGAGCGGGCGAGCTCCTACGAGCAGTACTTC
12	.	few	TRBV14	TRBJ2-7	CASSHASYEQYF	TGTGCCAGCAGCCACGCCTCCTACGAGCAGTACTTC
14	.	.	TRBV14	TRBJ1-2	CASSLLQGSYGYTF	TGTGCCAGCAGCCTACTACAGGGTTCCTATGGCTACACCTTC
14	TRBD1	.	TRBV18	TRBJ1-2	CASSSGTVRYGYTF	TGTGCCAGCTCATCCGGGACAGTTCGGTATGGCTACACCTTC
13	.	.	TRBV28	TRBJ2-2	CASSFGVTGELFF	TGTGCCAGCAGTTTCGGGGTGACCGGGGAGCTGTTTTTT
15	TRBD1	few	TRBV2	TRBJ2-1	CASVNMGTGADEQFF	TGTGCCAGCGTGAACATGGGAACAGGGGCCGATGAGCAGTTCTTC
15	.	.	TRBV9	TRBJ2-5	CASSPRGLVSETQYF	TGTGCCAGCAGCCCCCGTGGGCTAGTGTCTGAGACCCAGTACTTC
17	TRBD2	few	TRBV27	TRBJ2-6	CASSRTSGVSGANVLTF	TGTGCCAGCAGCCGGACTAGCGGGGTCTCTGGGGCCAACGTCCTGACTTTC
13	TRBD1	few	TRBV29-1	TRBJ2-3	CSVARGRADTQYF	TGCAGCGTTGCCAGGGGGCGCGCAGATACGCAGTATTTT
14	TRBD2	.	TRBV2	TRBJ2-3	CASSVTSSTDTQYF	TGTGCCAGCAGTGTGACTAGCAGCACAGATACGCAGTATTTT
13	TRBD2	few	TRBV19	TRBJ2-1	CASSTSGRTEQFF	TGTGCCAGTAGTACTAGCGGGAGGACGGAGCAGTTCTTC
13	.	once	TRBV6-1	TRBJ2-7	CASSVRTRYEQYF	TGTGCCAGCAGTGTTAGGACGCGATACGAGCAGTACTTC
12	.	.	TRBV7-3	TRBJ2-3	CASSLMGDTQYF	TGTGCCAGCAGCTTAATGGGAGATACGCAGTATTTT
15	TRBD1	.	TRBV6-6	TRBJ1-3	CASSYGTAIGNTIYF	TGTGCCAGCAGTTACGGGACAGCCATTGGAAACACCATATATTTT
13	.	many	TRBV10-3	TRBJ1-2	CAISESAGNGYTF	TGTGCCATCAGTGAGTCGGCCGGGAATGGCTACACCTTC
13	.	.	TRBV15	TRBJ2-7	CATSAGNNGEQYF	TGTGCCACCAGCGCCGGAAATAACGGCGAGCAGTACTTC
16	TRBD1	few	TRBV7-8	TRBJ1-5	CASSLWDRRNNQPQHF	TGTGCCAGCAGCCTATGGGACAGGAGAAATAATCAGCCCCAGCATTTT
14	.	.	TRBV5-1	TRBJ1-1	CASSPQTGHTEAFF	TGCGCCAGCAGCCCCCAAACAGGGCACACTGAAGCTTTCTTT
13	.	.	TRBV25-1	TRBJ1-3	CASSGSSGNTIYF	TGTGCCAGCAGTGGGTCTTCTGGAAACACCATATATTTT
15	.	few	TRBV4-3	TRBJ2-5	CASSQGQYGLREQYF	TGCGCCAGCAGCCAAGGACAGTATGGGTTACGGGAGCAGTACTTC
15	TRBD1	few	TRBV27	TRBJ1-2	CASSPAIRTGVGYTF	TGTGCCAGCAGTCCGGCAATAAGGACAGGGGTTGGCTACACCTTC
13	TRBD1	.	TRBV5-4	TRBJ2-3	CAINRDRADTQYF	TGTGCCATCAATCGGGACAGGGCAGATACGCAGTATTTT
15	TRBD2	few	TRBV19	TRBJ2-5	CASMGAGGPGETQYF	TGTGCCAGTATGGGAGCGGGAGGGCCTGGGGAGACCCAGTACTTC
15	.	few	TRBV15	TRBJ1-5	CATSRGGAGAQPQHF	TGTGCCACCAGCAGAGGGGGGGCAGGGGCTCAGCCCCAGCATTTT
13	.	.	TRBV7-3	TRBJ2-1	CASSLDVGDEQFF	TGTGCCAGCAGCTTAGATGTGGGAGACGAGCAGTTCTTC
15	.	.	TRBV5-1	TRBJ1-1	CASSTVRGGNTEAFF	TGCGCCAGCAGCACGGTCAGGGGTGGGAACACTGAAGCTTTCTTT
16	.	.	TRBV5-4	TRBJ1-2	CASSGTPGHFGYGYTF	TGTGCCAGCAGCGGGACCCCGGGACACTTCGGTTATGGCTACACCTTC
16	.	.	TRBV7-2	TRBJ2-2	CASSLGAAELTGELFF	TGTGCCAGCAGCTTAGGGGCAGCAGAACTCACCGGGGAGCTGTTTTTT
16	.	.	TRBV6-6	TRBJ2-1	CASNPTSILVRNEQFF	TGTGCCAGCAACCCAACTAGCATTTTAGTTCGGAATGAGCAGTTCTTC
16	TRBD2	few	TRBV5-1	TRBJ2-3	CASSSAGGWVTDTQYF	TGCGCCAGCAGCTCAGCGGGAGGGTGGGTCACAGATACGCAGTATTTT
15	.	few	TRBV2	TRBJ1-1	CASSPSTGLNTEAFF	TGTGCCAGCAGTCCCTCTACAGGCTTGAACACTGAAGCTTTCTTT
13	TRBD1	few	TRBV28	TRBJ2-5	CASRDRYQETQYF	TGTGCCAGCAGGGACAGGTACCAAGAGACCCAGTACTTC
16	TRBD2	.	TRBV18	TRBJ2-7	CASSPGLAGASYEQYF	TGTGCCAGCTCGCCGGGACTAGCGGGAGCATCCTACGAGCAGTACTTC
14	.	few	TRBV10-3	TRBJ2-2	CAIRPGPHTGELFF	TGTGCCATCAGGCCGGGCCCCCACACCGGGGAGCTGTTTTTT
15	TRBD1	.	TRBV9	TRBJ2-3	CASSLGQGYTNTQYF	TGTGCCAGCAGCCTGGGACAGGGATACACAAATACGCAGTATTTT
14	TRBD2	.	TRBV27	TRBJ2-7	CASSLVAGPYEQYF	TGTGCCAGCAGTTTAGTAGCGGGCCCCTACGAGCAGTACTTC
16	.	.	TRBV5-6	TRBJ2-1	CASSSLGAGKDNEQFF	TGTGCCAGCAGCTCCCTCGGGGCGGGGAAGGACAATGAGCAGTTCTTC
15	.	.	TRBV5-4	TRBJ2-7	CASSRHGRDPYEQYF	TGTGCCAGCAGCCGACATGGCAGGGACCCCTACGAGCAGTACTTC
16	TRBD1	few	TRBV28	TRBJ2-7	CASSYTGQGSSYEQYF	TGTGCCAGCAGTTATACGGGACAGGGAAGCTCCTACGAGCAGTACTTC
17	TRBD1	.	TRBV19	TRBJ1-2	CASSIDARTGENYGYTF	TGTGCCAGTAGTATAGACGCCCGGACAGGGGAAAACTATGGCTACACCTTC
13	.	.	TRBV5-1	TRBJ2-6	CASNSPGANVLTF	TGCGCCAGCAACTCACCTGGGGCCAACGTCCTGACTTTC
15	TRBD2	.	TRBV25-1	TRBJ2-1	CASSLAGGPGNEQFF	TGTGCCAGCAGTTTAGCGGGAGGGCCGGGGAATGAGCAGTTCTTC
13	.	.	TRBV9	TRBJ2-5	CASSVGSFETQYF	TGTGCCAGCAGCGTAGGGAGCTTTGAGACCCAGTACTTC
14	.	few	TRBV6-5	TRBJ2-5	CASIRRATQETQYF	TGTGCCAGCATCCGTCGAGCAACCCAAGAGACCCAGTACTTC